This TCR beta chain was observed in a study of cytomegalovirus exposure and HLA in healthy donors. Study-level findings and limits: Later on, a genetic analysis was performed. It linked a missense variant in DCLRE1C with V- and J-gene trimming of TCR beta. The HLA-A and HLA-B alleles of most subjects were reportedly predicted accurately from TCR beta sequences.

While unrecorded immune exposures were likely, the donors were nominally healthy when sampled. In the case of this clone: Its antigen is undetermined.

It was with 60 Vbeta and 13 Jbeta primers that the PCR ran. In the source study's methods: Later, roughly 77 million unique TCR beta chains were counted in an analysis, and roughly 11 million of them were shared. Repertoires were generated with immunoSEQ multiplex PCR, while TCRdb's copy carries only in-frame clones and drops some. V, J and clone size are taken as reported in that table, and D and trimming were inferred from the DNA itself. The sample records 150,000 to 200,000 clones, around 77% being singletons. Per the germline V gene, CDR1 is SGHDT and CDR2 is YYEEEE. V was shortened by 7 bases and J by 0 bases, with 11 bases between the two germline ends. The CDR3 sequence is 13 residues long.

Sequencing was performed on PBMCs. The V and J genes are TRBV5-6 and TRBJ2-7; D is unresolved. The receptor comes from a man aged 25 to 40 in good health and CMV-seronegative. The chain's CDR3 is CASHPSPSYEQYF. The CDR3 coding sequence is TGTGCCAGCCACCCGAGTCCCTCCTACGAGCAGTACTTC.